This T cell receptor (beta chain) derives from a study of blood T cell repertoires in COVID-19. Germline-derived CDR1 and CDR2 are ENHRY and SYGVKD. Trimming took 2 bases from V and 2 from J, leaving 12 bases between them. This CDR3 comprises 15 residues. Per the study methods: Using reference gene primer amplification, nucleated cell counts were estimated. Libraries were prepared by immunoSEQ multiplex PCR; TCRdb keeps only in-frame clonotypes and omits some of them. The DNA gave D and trimming, while V, J and clone size come from that table. This sample has about 200,000 clones, with approximately 83% found just once. Cohorts were based on clinical histories the participants reported. Symptom resolution, clearance, or two negative PCRs marked the recovered donors of Cohort 3.

The chain carries TRBV10-3 and TRBJ2-5; a weak D match, TRBD2 (6 bases). The sequence derives from a man between 40 and 49 years old who had recovered from COVID-19. The sample taken for sequencing was PBMCs or T cells enriched from blood (not recorded which). For the CDR3, the DNA is TGTGCCATCAGTGAGGGGCCCGGGACTCAAGAGACCCAGTACTTC. This encodes CAISEGPGTQETQYF.